Listed here are 28 T cell receptor beta chains from one sample, sequenced in a study of blood T cell repertoires in COVID-19. The protocol was immunoSEQ multiplex PCR, while the TCRdb copy is restricted to in-frame clones and leaves out a portion. The repertoire holds approximately 180,000 clones, 88% seen once, with around 6% in the top ten. Sequencing was performed on peripheral blood. The receptors were gathered from a man aged 35 to 55 with active or convalescent COVID-19.

The chain carries TRBV12-3 or TRBV12-4 and TRBJ1-4; D not resolved. Trimming pared 3 bases from V and 9 bases from J, leaving 8 bases between. The CDR3 consists of 12 residues. CDR3 sequence (DNA): TGTGCCAGCAGTTTGACTGATCAAAAACTGTTTTTT. It is translated as CASSLTDQKLFF.

V usage is TRBV4-2 and J usage is TRBJ2-3; 10 bases line up with TRBD2. Unmatched junction bases numbered 5, after V lost 1 base and J lost 4 bases. The CDR3 spans 16 residues. The germline CDR1 and CDR2 sequences are LGHNA and YNFKEQ. The CDR3 DNA follows: TGTGCCAGCAGCCAAGTGCTAGCGGGAGCATCAGATACGCAGTATTTT. Translation: CASSQVLAGASDTQYF.

CDR3 sequence reads: CASSRTGQGNEKLFF. In DNA form, the CDR3 reads TGTGCCAGCAGTCGAACGGGACAGGGGAATGAAAAACTGTTTTTT. V is TRBV2 and J is TRBJ1-4, with TRBD1 matching 10 bases. This CDR3 region has 15 residues. The germline gives CDR1 SNHLY, CDR2 FYNNEI. V lost 5 bases, J lost 5 bases, and 5 bases stayed unmatched.

CDR3 loop: CASSPPYSANYGYTF. The CDR3 DNA sequence: TGTGCCAGCTCACCACCTTACTCGGCTAACTATGGCTACACCTTC. The chain combines TRBV18 with TRBJ1-2, with D unclear. The CDR3 has 15 amino acids. Germline V gene lookup returns CDR1 KGHSH and CDR2 LQKENI. V gave up 0 bases and J gave up 0 bases, with 8 bases separating them.

For the CDR3, the DNA is TGCGCCAGCAGTCAGCGACAGGGAGTTGACACTGAAGCTTTCTTT. Amino acids: CASSQRQGVDTEAFF. This chain joins TRBV23-1 and TRBJ1-1, with 7 bases fitting TRBD1. TRBV23-1 is an open reading frame whose function is uncertain. This CDR3 comprises 15 residues. Trimming took 3 bases from V and 3 from J; bases not matched to a gene: 7.

V and J are TRBV5-6 and TRBJ1-2; TRBD1 aligns across 7 bases. CDR1 is SGHDT, CDR2 YYEEEE, per germline. Losses at the gene ends were 4 bases for V and 7 bases for J; bases not matched to a gene: 13. The CDR3 has 15 residues. The CDR3 DNA is TGTGCCAGCAGCCGTCGTACAGGGGTTTTTTTTGGCTACACCTTC. Amino acids: CASSRRTGVFFGYTF.

The genes are TRBV28 and TRBJ2-3; a possible D gene is TRBD1 (7 bases). The germline V gene has CDR1 MDHEN and CDR2 SYDVKM. V was pared by 6 bases and J by 0 bases, with 13 bases between. The CDR3 totals 15 residues. The CDR3: CASRPPGGSTDTQYF. As DNA, the CDR3 is TGTGCCAGCAGGCCCCCAGGGGGGAGCACAGATACGCAGTATTTT.

The V gene is TRBV7-2, the J gene TRBJ1-2; no clear D gene. Trimming removed 1 base at V and 6 bases at J, with 3 bases between. Germline assignment: CDR1 SGHTA and CDR2 FQGNSA. CDR3 length: 11 residues. The CDR3 coding sequence is TGTGCCAGCAGCTTAGGGCATGGCTACACCTTC. It specifies CASSLGHGYTF.

The chain is built from TRBV24-1 and TRBJ2-2, with 10 bases matching TRBD2. Germline loops: CDR1 KGHDR, CDR2 SFDVKD. With 7 bases clipped from V and 3 bases from J, the junction kept 7 bases outside the gene matches. The CDR3 has 16 residues. The CDR3 DNA follows: TGTGCCACCAGGGACAGCGGGAGGGGGGACACCGGGGAGCTGTTTTTT. Translated: CATRDSGRGDTGELFF.

This chain joins TRBV10-3 and TRBJ2-3, with TRBD1 as a possible D gene (5 bases). This CDR3 has 14 amino acids. V lost 5 bases and J 0 bases, leaving 9 bases between the germline ends. Germline V lookup: CDR1 ENHRY, CDR2 SYGVKD. The CDR3 is CAISSGQSTDTQYF. The DNA of the CDR3 is TGTGCCATCAGTTCAGGACAAAGCACAGATACGCAGTATTTT.

CDR3 in DNA: TGTGCCAGCAGTTACGGGGGGGTGGGCTTTCAGCCCCAGCATTTT. Its translation is CASSYGGVGFQPQHF. V and J are TRBV6-5 and TRBJ1-5; tentatively, D is TRBD1 (5 bases). From germline, CDR1 is MNHEY and CDR2 SVGAGI. Trimming pared 2 bases from V and 6 bases from J, leaving 14 bases between. CDR3 length equals 15 residues.

This chain links TRBV6-5 with TRBJ2-3; TRBD2 matches 9 bases. Trimming took 7 bases from V and 4 from J; bases not matched to a gene: 9. Germline V CDR1 and CDR2: MNHEY, SVGAGI. CDR3 length equals 15 residues. CDR3 bases: TGTGCCAGCACCGAAGGCGGGGGGGCCGCAGATACGCAGTATTTT. Its translation: CASTEGGGAADTQYF.

This sequence joins TRBV29-1 and TRBJ1-5; D gene unclear. This CDR3 is built from 12 residues. The germline V gene has CDR1 SQVTM and CDR2 ANQGSEA. Deletions cut 4 bases from V and 0 bases from J, with 4 bases between. As DNA, the CDR3 is TGCAGCGTTGGCTATAGCAATCAGCCCCAGCATTTT. This encodes CSVGYSNQPQHF.

This chain joins TRBV28 and TRBJ1-1; D is undetermined. V lost 3 bases, J lost 6 bases, and 5 bases lay in between. This CDR3 spans 11 amino acids. Germline loops: CDR1 MDHEN, CDR2 SYDVKM. CDR3 sequence (DNA): TGTGCCAGCAGTTTGGGCCCTGAAGCTTTCTTT. It translates to CASSLGPEAFF.

The chain uses TRBV4-3 and TRBJ2-1; D is possibly TRBD2 (5 bases). With 1 base removed from V and 3 bases from J, the gap between germline ends came to 10 bases. CDR1 and CDR2 (germline): LGHNA, YSLEER. This CDR3 contains 15 residues. CDR3 amino acids: CASSQVSGVYNEQFF. DNA for the CDR3: TGCGCCAGCAGCCAAGTCTCCGGGGTCTACAATGAGCAGTTCTTC.

V usage is TRBV15 and J usage is TRBJ2-5, with TRBD2 as a possible D gene (6 bases). CDR3 length: 14 amino acids. The germline V gene has CDR1 LNHNV and CDR2 YYDKDF (reference sequence). V was shortened by 6 bases and J by 7 bases, with 18 bases between the two germline ends. CDR3 sequence reads: CATRGGTGYVTQYF. The CDR3 coding sequence is TGTGCCACCAGGGGCGGGACTGGATATGTGACCCAGTACTTC.

The V call is TRBV9, the J call TRBJ1-2, with 8 positions matching TRBD1. After removal of 3 bases from V and 8 bases from J, the junction contained 9 bases not matched to a gene. The CDR3 extends over 14 amino acids. Per germline, CDR1 SGDLS and CDR2 YYNGEE. CDR3 residues: CASSGKTGVRGYTF. For the CDR3, the DNA is TGTGCCAGCAGCGGGAAGACAGGGGTTCGAGGCTACACCTTC. Full variable domain (outside the CDR3, taken from reference TRBV9 and TRBJ1-2): DSGVTQTPKHLITATGQRVTLRCSPRSGDLSVYWYQQSLDQGLQFLIQYYNGEERAKGNILERFSAQQFPDLHSELNLSSLELGDSALYFCASSGKTGVRGYTFGSGTRLTVV.

The J gene is TRBJ2-1, the V gene TRBV5-6, with 14 bases fitting TRBD2. In germline, CDR1 is SGHDT, CDR2 YYEEEE. After removal of 4 bases from V and 7 bases from J, the junction contained 13 bases not matched to a gene. The CDR3 covers 18 residues. CDR3 residues: CASSPSGTSGRIGNEQFF. The CDR3, as DNA: TGTGCCAGCAGCCCCTCCGGGACTAGCGGGAGAATTGGTAATGAGCAGTTCTTC.

This chain joins TRBV11-3 and TRBJ2-7, with D possibly being TRBD2 (6 bases). The V gene lost 1 base and the J gene lost 5 bases, with 18 bases spanning the gap. The CDR3 spans 16 residues. Germline assignment: CDR1 SGHNT and CDR2 YENEEA. CDR3 protein: CASSLVGGWTIDEQYF. In nucleotides, the CDR3 is TGTGCCAGCAGCTTAGTAGGTGGTTGGACTATCGACGAGCAGTACTTC.

The gene calls are TRBV6-6 and TRBJ1-5, with 7 nucleotides matching TRBD1. The ends lost 5 bases at V and 8 bases at J; junction bases unmatched: 6. CDR1 and CDR2 from the germline V gene are MNHNY and SVGAGI (reference sequence). This CDR3 has 13 residues. CDR3 region: CASSRRGQEPQHF. The CDR3 coding sequence is TGTGCCAGCAGTCGGAGGGGGCAGGAGCCCCAGCATTTT.

The chain recombines TRBV27 with TRBJ1-5, with TRBD1 as a possible D gene (5 bases). From germline, CDR1 is MNHEY and CDR2 SMNVEV (reference sequence). Trimming took off 6 bases at V and 7 bases at J, with 22 bases between the two ends. The length of the CDR3 is 16 residues. In DNA form, the CDR3 reads TGTGCCAGCAGACTCCTAAGTTCAGGGCAGTGGCAGCCCCAGCATTTT. Its protein product is CASRLLSSGQWQPQHF.

A few counts support this clone. This sequence joins TRBV25-1 and TRBJ1-1, with D perhaps TRBD1 (6 bases). Between the trimmed V and J ends, which lost 5 bases and 0 bases, there was a span of 13 bases. The V gene's germline CDR1 is MGHDK and CDR2 SYGVNS. The CDR3 extends over 15 amino acids. The CDR3 here is CASSPLWGLNTEAFF. CDR3 nucleotides: TGTGCCAGCAGTCCCCTCTGGGGGCTGAACACTGAAGCTTTCTTT.

The chain links TRBV12-5 to TRBJ1-5, with D perhaps matching TRBD1 (5 bases). The ends were cut back, 2 bases at V and 9 bases at J, with 11 bases in the middle. The CDR3 has 13 amino acids. Germline-derived CDR1 and CDR2 are LGHNT and FRNRAP. CDR3 protein: CASGLWGTGPQHF. In nucleotides, the CDR3 is TGTGCTAGTGGTTTGTGGGGTACAGGGCCCCAGCATTTT. Drawing the rest from reference TRBV12-5 and TRBJ1-5, the complete variable domain is DARVTQTPRHKVTEMGQEVTMRCQPILGHNTVFWYRQTMMQGLELLAYFRNRAPLDDSGMPKDRFSAEMPDATLATLKIQPSEPRDSAVYFCASGLWGTGPQHFGDGTRLSIL.

The chain recombines TRBV5-6 with TRBJ1-2; the match to TRBD1 covers 8 bases. V was pared by 4 bases and J by 5 bases, with 10 bases of the junction left unmatched. The CDR3 has 15 residues. Germline V lookup: CDR1 SGHDT, CDR2 YYEEEE. The CDR3 loop reads CASSVPGRGLYGYTF. In DNA, the CDR3 is TGTGCCAGCAGCGTACCTGGCAGGGGGCTGTATGGCTACACCTTC.

V and J are TRBV2 and TRBJ2-7, with 7 bases aligning to TRBD1. The ends lost 6 bases at V and 1 base at J; junction bases unmatched: 0. This CDR3 contains 12 residues. Germline CDR1 reads SNHLY; CDR2 reads FYNNEI. The CDR3 bases are TGTGCCAGCAGACAGGGGTCCTACGAGCAGTACTTC. It is translated as CASRQGSYEQYF.

The chain combines TRBV10-3 with TRBJ2-5; 12 bases fit TRBD2. V gave up 3 bases and J gave up 2 bases; unmatched junction bases: 10. From germline, CDR1 is ENHRY and CDR2 SYGVKD. The CDR3 has 18 residues. The CDR3 loop reads CAISDRYRLAGEQETQYF. The CDR3 DNA reads TGTGCCATCAGTGACCGCTACCGACTAGCGGGAGAACAAGAGACCCAGTACTTC.

The V gene is TRBV9, the J gene TRBJ2-7, with D unresolved. Trimming took off 0 bases at V and 1 base at J, with 8 bases between the two ends. Germline V gene lookup returns CDR1 SGDLS and CDR2 YYNGEE. The CDR3 extends over 14 amino acids. The CDR3 here is CASSVDPGSYEQYF. CDR3 bases: TGTGCCAGCAGCGTAGATCCAGGTTCCTACGAGCAGTACTTC.

This chain uses TRBV11-2 with TRBJ1-2; D not certain. Germline V gene data show CDR1 as SGHAT and CDR2 as FQNNGV. This CDR3 comprises 15 residues. Trimming left V 4 bases short and J 4 bases short, with 16 bases between. The CDR3 DNA is TGTGCCAGCAGCTCATCCCAAATAAACAGCTATGGCTACACCTTC. Translated, it gives CASSSSQINSYGYTF.